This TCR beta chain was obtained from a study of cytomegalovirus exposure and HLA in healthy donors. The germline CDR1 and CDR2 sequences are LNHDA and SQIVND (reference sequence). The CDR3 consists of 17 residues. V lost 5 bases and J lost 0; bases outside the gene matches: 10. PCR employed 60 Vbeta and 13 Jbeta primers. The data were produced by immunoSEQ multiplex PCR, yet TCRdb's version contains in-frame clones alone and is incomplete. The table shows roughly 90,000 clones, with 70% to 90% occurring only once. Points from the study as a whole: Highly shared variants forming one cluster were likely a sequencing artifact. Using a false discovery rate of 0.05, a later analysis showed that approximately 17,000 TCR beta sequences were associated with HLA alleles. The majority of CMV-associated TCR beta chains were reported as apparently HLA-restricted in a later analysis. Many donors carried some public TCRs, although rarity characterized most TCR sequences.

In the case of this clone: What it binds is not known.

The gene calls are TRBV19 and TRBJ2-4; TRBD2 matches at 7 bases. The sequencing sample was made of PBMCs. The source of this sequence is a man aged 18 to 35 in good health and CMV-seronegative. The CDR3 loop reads CASSFTPSGLAKNIQYF. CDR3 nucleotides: TGTGCCAGTAGTTTTACACCTAGCGGCCTAGCCAAAAACATTCAGTACTTC.